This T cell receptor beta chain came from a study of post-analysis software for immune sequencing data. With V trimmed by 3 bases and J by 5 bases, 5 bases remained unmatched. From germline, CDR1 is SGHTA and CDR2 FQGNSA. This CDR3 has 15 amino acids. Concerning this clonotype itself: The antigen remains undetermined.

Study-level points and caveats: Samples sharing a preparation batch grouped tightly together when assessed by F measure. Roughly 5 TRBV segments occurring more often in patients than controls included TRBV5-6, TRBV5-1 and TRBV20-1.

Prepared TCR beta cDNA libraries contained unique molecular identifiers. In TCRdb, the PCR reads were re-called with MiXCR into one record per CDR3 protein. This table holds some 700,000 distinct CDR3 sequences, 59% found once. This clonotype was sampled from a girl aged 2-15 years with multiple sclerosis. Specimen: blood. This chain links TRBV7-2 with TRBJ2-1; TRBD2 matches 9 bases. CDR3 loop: CASSFSGGANNEQFF. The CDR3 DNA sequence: TGTGCCAGCAGCTTTAGCGGGGGCGCAAACAATGAGCAGTTCTTC.